The source of this T cell receptor beta chain is a study of CD8 T cells in Susac syndrome. The sample holds a few counts of this clonotype. It was with random hexamers that roughly 0.45 to 1 ug RNA was reverse transcribed. TCRdb called the immunoSEQ multiplex PCR reads again in MiXCR, with one record for every CDR3 protein. The sample contains some 300,000 distinct CDR3 sequences, around 85% of which appear only once. V lost 0 bases to trimming and J lost 5 bases, with 11 bases between them. Germline V gene data show CDR1 as MGHRA and CDR2 as YSYEKL. CDR3 length equals 15 residues. This TCR was recovered from a human donor with multiple sclerosis. This chain uses TRBV4-1 with TRBJ2-1, with a tentative D call TRBD2 (6 bases). Sequences were obtained from CD8+ T cells from PBMCs. CDR3 sequence: CASSQDGGTDNEQFF. In DNA form, the CDR3 reads TGCGCCAGCAGCCAAGACGGCGGGACCGACAATGAGCAGTTCTTC.